This is a list of T cell receptor beta chains from one sample in a study of response to subunit inactivated influenza vaccine. TCRdb re-called the RT-PCR reads through MiXCR, storing one row per CDR3 protein. The sample has about 570,000 distinct CDR3 sequences; over 9% are singletons. The data also belong to a second study, concerning T cells expressing NK-cell markers.

The sample in question was PBMCs from blood, obtained on the day of vaccination. Receptors originate from a middle-aged man who received an inactivated influenza vaccine. Each CDR3 is given with its conserved first and last residue. The D gene is left open where the match is weak. Some rows mark clone size as missing; the rest say once, few, many or name a class of expanded clone.

j_call d_call v_call clone_size cdr3_aa cdr3_nt
TRBJ2-1 TRBD2 TRBV12-3/TRBV12-4 . CASISGTSAYNEQFF TGTGCCAGCATATCCGGGACTAGCGCCTACAATGAGCAGTTCTTC
TRBJ2-3 TRBD2 TRBV20-1 few CSAHRASGSADTQYF TGCAGTGCACACAGGGCTAGCGGGAGTGCAGATACGCAGTATTTT
TRBJ1-1 . TRBV5-1 many CASSLEPGWTEAFF TGCGCCAGCAGCTTGGAACCGGGTTGGACTGAAGCTTTCTTT
TRBJ2-1 . TRBV7-9 . CASSSRLKSSYNEQFF TGTGCCAGCAGCTCGCGACTGAAAAGCTCCTACAATGAGCAGTTCTTC
TRBJ2-1 . TRBV3-1 . CASSHYRSHEQFF TGTGCCAGCAGCCATTATAGGAGTCATGAGCAGTTCTTC
TRBJ1-1 TRBD1 TRBV2 . CASSEDRMNTEAFF TGTGCCAGCAGTGAGGACAGGATGAACACTGAAGCTTTCTTT
TRBJ2-3 . TRBV7-2 once CASSLGFGGTDTQYF TGTGCCAGCAGCTTAGGATTCGGAGGAACCGATACGCAGTATTTT
TRBJ2-7 . TRBV12-3/TRBV12-4 few CASSTDLSYEQYF TGTGCCAGCAGTACCGACTTGTCCTACGAGCAGTACTTC
TRBJ2-1 . TRBV12-3/TRBV12-4 many CASSPRSGGQRTYNEQFF TGTGCCAGCAGTCCTCGATCGGGGGGACAGCGAACCTACAATGAGCAGTTCTTC
TRBJ2-7 TRBD2 TRBV7-2 . CASSLVASGSHEQYF TGTGCCAGCAGCTTAGTGGCTAGCGGGAGCCACGAGCAGTACTTC
TRBJ2-2 . TRBV6-2/TRBV6-3 . CASNPGNTGELFF TGTGCCAGCAACCCGGGGAATACCGGGGAGCTGTTTTTT
TRBJ2-7 . TRBV5-4 . CASSLDSGPSYEQYF TGTGCCAGCAGCTTGGATTCGGGACCCTCCTACGAGCAGTACTTC
TRBJ2-1 TRBD2 TRBV7-8 few CASSLVTGTSGRIREQFF TGTGCCAGCAGCTTAGTTACTGGGACTAGCGGGAGAATACGGGAGCAGTTCTTC
TRBJ2-1 TRBD2 TRBV20-1 few CSARDHFRRESKQFF TGCAGTGCTAGAGATCATTTTCGGCGGGAGAGTAAGCAGTTCTTC
TRBJ1-4 . TRBV9 . CASSASGRDNEKLFF TGTGCCAGCAGCGCTAGCGGCCGTGATAATGAAAAACTGTTTTTT
TRBJ2-3 . TRBV29-1 . CSVGSGTVTQYF TGCAGCGTTGGTTCAGGCACAGTTACGCAGTATTTT
TRBJ2-3 . TRBV29-1 . CSAGRDISTDTQYF TGCAGCGCGGGGCGAGATATTAGCACAGATACGCAGTATTTT
TRBJ2-4 TRBD1 TRBV12-3/TRBV12-4 . CASSLTGNKNIQYF TGTGCCAGCAGCCTGACAGGGAACAAAAACATTCAGTACTTC
TRBJ2-7 TRBD1 TRBV5-1 . CASSRTGDTYEQYF TGCGCCAGCAGCCGTACAGGGGACACCTACGAGCAGTACTTC
TRBJ1-5 TRBD1 TRBV7-2 many CASSLGTGGNQPQHF TGTGCCAGCAGTCTGGGGACAGGGGGAAATCAGCCCCAGCATTTT
TRBJ2-3 TRBD2 TRBV20-1 many CSARDPREVTQYF TGCAGTGCTAGAGATCCGCGGGAGGTGACGCAGTATTTT
TRBJ1-4 . TRBV20-1 few CSAQYATNEKLFF TGCAGTGCTCAATACGCGACTAATGAAAAACTGTTTTTT
TRBJ2-3 . TRBV12-3/TRBV12-4 . CASSFVGSTDTQYF TGTGCCAGCAGTTTTGTGGGTAGCACAGATACGCAGTATTTT
TRBJ2-1 TRBD2 TRBV19 . CASRTGTSGGNEQFF TGTGCCAGTAGGACCGGGACTAGCGGGGGGAATGAGCAGTTCTTC
TRBJ2-1 . TRBV19 . CASSMGTYNEQFF TGTGCCAGTAGTATGGGGACGTACAATGAGCAGTTCTTC
TRBJ2-7 TRBD2 TRBV27 few CASSLSTSGYEQYF TGTGCCAGCAGTTTATCTACTAGCGGCTACGAGCAGTACTTC
TRBJ1-1 . TRBV20-1 . CSAGRTVRGTEAFF TGCAGTGCTGGGAGGACAGTCCGGGGGACTGAAGCTTTCTTT
TRBJ2-5 . TRBV5-1 . CASSLGHLLYQETQYF TGCGCCAGCAGCCTGGGGCACCTCCTGTACCAAGAGACCCAGTACTTC
TRBJ1-1 . TRBV11-1 many CASSLGRVFPPSPPTEAFF TGTGCCAGCAGCTTAGGAAGGGTTTTTCCCCCATCTCCCCCAACTGAAGCTTTCTTT
TRBJ2-3 TRBD1 TRBV4-1 many CASSQDRGGELYQSSTDTQYF TGCGCCAGCAGCCAAGATCGAGGGGGCGAACTCTACCAATCTAGCACAGATACGCAGTATTTT
TRBJ2-7 . TRBV20-1 . CSAHTRQGREVSYEQYF TGCAGTGCCCATACCCGACAGGGGAGGGAAGTCTCCTACGAGCAGTACTTC
TRBJ2-5 . TRBV9 . CASSVSRGQETQYF TGTGCCAGCAGCGTTAGCAGGGGCCAAGAGACCCAGTACTTC
TRBJ2-7 TRBD2 TRBV12-3/TRBV12-4 . CASSLASGLAGLNEQYF TGTGCCAGCAGTTTAGCGTCGGGACTAGCGGGACTCAACGAGCAGTACTTC
TRBJ1-5 . TRBV20-1 . CSARLGGSNQPQHF TGCAGTGCTAGGTTAGGTGGGAGCAATCAGCCCCAGCATTTT
TRBJ2-7 . TRBV12-3/TRBV12-4 many CASSSPYSGANEQYF TGTGCCAGCAGTTCACCGTACAGTGGGGCTAACGAGCAGTACTTC
TRBJ2-7 . TRBV11-2 . CASSFGGGPSYEQYF TGTGCCAGCAGCTTCGGCGGGGGCCCCTCCTACGAGCAGTACTTC
TRBJ2-1 TRBD2 TRBV9 . CASSPWTSGSSYNEQFF TGTGCCAGCAGCCCATGGACTAGCGGGAGCTCCTACAATGAGCAGTTCTTC
TRBJ2-2 TRBD1 TRBV27 few CASSLRDRGSGELFF TGTGCCAGCAGTCTCCGGGACAGGGGATCCGGGGAGCTGTTTTTT
TRBJ2-7 TRBD1 TRBV29-1 . CSVEQGAGEQYF TGCAGCGTTGAACAGGGGGCGGGGGAGCAGTACTTC
TRBJ2-7 . TRBV20-1 few CSARAVGGYEQYF TGCAGTGCTAGAGCAGTAGGAGGCTACGAGCAGTACTTC
TRBJ2-2 TRBD2 TRBV27 . CASSLVGGANTGELFF TGTGCCAGCAGTTTGGTCGGGGGGGCGAACACCGGGGAGCTGTTTTTT
TRBJ1-1 . TRBV10-3 few CAMNRDKNTEAFF TGTGCCATGAACCGGGACAAGAACACTGAAGCTTTCTTT
TRBJ2-3 . TRBV29-1 . CSLLSGSTDTQYF TGCAGTTTATTAAGCGGGAGCACAGATACGCAGTATTTT
TRBJ1-2 . TRBV29-1 many CSVEIRPGDSSGYTF TGCAGCGTTGAGATAAGACCAGGGGACTCTAGTGGCTACACCTTC